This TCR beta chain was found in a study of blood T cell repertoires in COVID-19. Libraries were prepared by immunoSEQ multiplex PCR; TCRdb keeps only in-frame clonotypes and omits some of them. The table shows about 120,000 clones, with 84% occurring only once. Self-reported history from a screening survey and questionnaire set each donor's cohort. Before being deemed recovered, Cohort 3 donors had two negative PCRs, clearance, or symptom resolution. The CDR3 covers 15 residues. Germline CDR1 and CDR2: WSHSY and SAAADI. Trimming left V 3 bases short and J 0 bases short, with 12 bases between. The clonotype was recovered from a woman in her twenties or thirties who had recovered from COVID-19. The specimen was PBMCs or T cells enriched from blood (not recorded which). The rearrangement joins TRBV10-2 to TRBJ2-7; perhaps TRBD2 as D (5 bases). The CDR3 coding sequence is TGCGCCAGCAGTGAATCGGGGTGGGGCTCCTACGAGCAGTACTTC. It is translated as CASSESGWGSYEQYF.